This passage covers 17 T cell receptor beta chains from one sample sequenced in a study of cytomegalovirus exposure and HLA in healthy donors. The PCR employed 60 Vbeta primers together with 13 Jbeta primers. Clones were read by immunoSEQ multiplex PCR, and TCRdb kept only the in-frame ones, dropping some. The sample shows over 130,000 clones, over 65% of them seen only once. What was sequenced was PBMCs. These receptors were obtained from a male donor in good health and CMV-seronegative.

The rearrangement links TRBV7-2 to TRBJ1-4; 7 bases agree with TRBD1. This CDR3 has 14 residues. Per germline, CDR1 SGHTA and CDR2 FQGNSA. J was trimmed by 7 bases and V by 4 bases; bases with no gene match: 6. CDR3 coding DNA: TGTGCCAGCAGCTCTAGGGGGCGGGGTGAAAAACTGTTTTTT. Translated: CASSSRGRGEKLFF.

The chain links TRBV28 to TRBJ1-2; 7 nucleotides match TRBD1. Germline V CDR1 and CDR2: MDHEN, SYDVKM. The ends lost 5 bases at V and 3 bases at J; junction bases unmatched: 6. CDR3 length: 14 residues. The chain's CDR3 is CASSPRTGYYGYTF. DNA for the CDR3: TGTGCCAGCAGTCCGAGGACAGGATACTATGGCTACACCTTC.

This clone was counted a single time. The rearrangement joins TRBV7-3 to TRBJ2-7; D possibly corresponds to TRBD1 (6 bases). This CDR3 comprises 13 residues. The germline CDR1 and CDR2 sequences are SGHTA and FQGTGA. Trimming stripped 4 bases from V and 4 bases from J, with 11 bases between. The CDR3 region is CASSSGVGYEQYF. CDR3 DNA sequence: TGTGCCAGCAGCTCAGGGGTTGGGTACGAGCAGTACTTC.

The CDR3, as DNA: TGCAGCGTTCCAGGGGTGGCTTTCTTT. Amino acids: CSVPGVAFF. This chain uses TRBV29-1 with TRBJ1-1, with D possibly TRBD1 on 6 matching bases. The CDR3 has 9 residues. The ends were cut back, 5 bases at V and 11 bases at J, with 9 bases in the middle. The germline gives CDR1 SQVTM, CDR2 ANQGSEA.

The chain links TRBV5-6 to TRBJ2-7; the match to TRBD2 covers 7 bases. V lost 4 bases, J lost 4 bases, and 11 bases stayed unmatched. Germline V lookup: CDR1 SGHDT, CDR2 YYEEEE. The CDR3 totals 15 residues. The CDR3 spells CASSGGVRGLYEQYF. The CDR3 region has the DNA TGTGCCAGCAGCGGGGGGGTTCGGGGACTGTACGAGCAGTACTTC.

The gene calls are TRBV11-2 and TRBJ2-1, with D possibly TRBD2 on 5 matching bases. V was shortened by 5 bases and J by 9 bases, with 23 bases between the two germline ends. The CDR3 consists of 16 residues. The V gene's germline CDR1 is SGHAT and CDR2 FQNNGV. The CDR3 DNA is TGTGCCAGCAGCCCTATTGTTGGCGCTATGGGGAGTGAGCAGTTCTTC. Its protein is CASSPIVGAMGSEQFF.

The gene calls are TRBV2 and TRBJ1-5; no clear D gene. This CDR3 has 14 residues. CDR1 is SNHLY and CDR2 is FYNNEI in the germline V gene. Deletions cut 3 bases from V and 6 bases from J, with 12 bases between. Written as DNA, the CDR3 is TGTGCCAGCAGTGACAATTGGGAGTCTCAGCCCCAGCATTTT. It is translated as CASSDNWESQPQHF.

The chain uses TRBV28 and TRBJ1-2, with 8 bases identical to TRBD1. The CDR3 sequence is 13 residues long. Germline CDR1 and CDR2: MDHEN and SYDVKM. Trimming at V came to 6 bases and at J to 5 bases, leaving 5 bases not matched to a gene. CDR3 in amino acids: CASSPTGVYGYTF. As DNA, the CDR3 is TGTGCCAGCAGCCCGACAGGGGTATATGGCTACACCTTC.

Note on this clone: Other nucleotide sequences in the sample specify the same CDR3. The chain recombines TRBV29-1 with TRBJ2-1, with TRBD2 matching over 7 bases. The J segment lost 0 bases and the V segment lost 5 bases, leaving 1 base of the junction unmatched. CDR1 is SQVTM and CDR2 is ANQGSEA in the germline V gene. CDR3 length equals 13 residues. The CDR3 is CSVRGSSYNEQFF. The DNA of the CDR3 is TGCAGCGTTCGCGGGAGCTCCTACAATGAGCAGTTCTTC.

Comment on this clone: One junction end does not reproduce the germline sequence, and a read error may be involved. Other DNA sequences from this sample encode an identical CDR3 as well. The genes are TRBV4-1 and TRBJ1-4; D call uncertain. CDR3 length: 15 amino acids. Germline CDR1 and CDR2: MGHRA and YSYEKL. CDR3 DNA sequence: TGTGCCAGCAGACCCGAACTTCCGGGCGGGGAAAAACTGTTTTTT. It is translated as CASRPELPGGEKLFF.

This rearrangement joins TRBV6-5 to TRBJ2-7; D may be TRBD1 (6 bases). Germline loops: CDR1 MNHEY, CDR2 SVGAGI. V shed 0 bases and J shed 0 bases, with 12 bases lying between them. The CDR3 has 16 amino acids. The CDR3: CASSYSVGAASYEQYF. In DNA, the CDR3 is TGTGCCAGCAGTTACTCTGTGGGGGCAGCCTCCTACGAGCAGTACTTC.

CDR3: CASSRWGVNTEAFF. In DNA, the CDR3 is TGTGCCAGCTCCAGGTGGGGGGTGAACACTGAAGCTTTCTTT. The gene calls are TRBV27 and TRBJ1-1; tentatively, D is TRBD1 (5 bases). V lost 8 bases, J lost 0 bases, and 13 bases lay in between. The V gene's germline CDR1 is MNHEY and CDR2 SMNVEV (reference sequence). The CDR3 is 14 amino acids.

For the CDR3, the DNA is TGTGCCAGCAGTGGGGGCGGGAGGGCGTACGAGCAGTACTTC. This gives the protein CASSGGGRAYEQYF. The V gene is TRBV2, the J gene TRBJ2-7; 9 bases fit TRBD2. The ends lost 4 bases at V and 4 bases at J; junction bases unmatched: 5. The CDR3 length is 14 residues. Germline V lookup: CDR1 SNHLY, CDR2 FYNNEI.

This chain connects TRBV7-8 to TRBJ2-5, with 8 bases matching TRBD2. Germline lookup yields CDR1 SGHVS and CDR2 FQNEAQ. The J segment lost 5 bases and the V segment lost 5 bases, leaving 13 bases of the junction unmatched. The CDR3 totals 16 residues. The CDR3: CASSQLAGFSKETQYF. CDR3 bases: TGTGCCAGCAGCCAGTTAGCGGGATTCTCCAAGGAGACCCAGTACTTC.

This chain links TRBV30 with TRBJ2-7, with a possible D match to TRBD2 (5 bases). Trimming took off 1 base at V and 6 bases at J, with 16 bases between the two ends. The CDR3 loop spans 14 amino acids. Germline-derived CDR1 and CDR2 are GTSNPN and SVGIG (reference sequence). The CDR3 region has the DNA TGTGCCTGGAGTGGCGACCCGGAGGTTATCGAGCAGTACTTC. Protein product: CAWSGDPEVIEQYF.

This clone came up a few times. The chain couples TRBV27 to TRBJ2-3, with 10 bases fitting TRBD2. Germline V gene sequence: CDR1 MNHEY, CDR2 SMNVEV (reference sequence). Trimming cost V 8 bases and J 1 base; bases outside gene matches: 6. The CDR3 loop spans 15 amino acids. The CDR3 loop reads CASGLGTSGTDTQYF. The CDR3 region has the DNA TGTGCCAGCGGTCTGGGGACTAGCGGCACAGATACGCAGTATTTT.

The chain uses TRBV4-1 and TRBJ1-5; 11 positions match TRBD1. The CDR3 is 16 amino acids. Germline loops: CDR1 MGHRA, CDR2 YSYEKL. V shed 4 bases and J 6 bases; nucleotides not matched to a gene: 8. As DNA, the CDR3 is TGCGCCAGCAGCCCCCTGGACAGGGGGCGAGGTCAGCCCCAGCATTTT. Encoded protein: CASSPLDRGRGQPQHF.